This TCR beta chain appears in the sequencing data of a study of control samples from healthy donors and cancer patients. This table comes from immunoSEQ multiplex PCR, and its TCRdb copy is limited to in-frame clones, with some not included. Of about 89,000 clones in the sample, approximately 86% were seen once. This CDR3 has 15 residues. Germline CDR1 MNHEY, CDR2 SMNVEV (reference sequence). Trimming pared 5 bases from V and 0 bases from J, leaving 11 bases between. This sequence was found in a man aged 30 to 45 in good health. The J gene is TRBJ1-3, the V gene TRBV27; D is unresolved. What was sequenced was blood. As DNA, the CDR3 is TGTGCCAGCAGTAAAGCAGGAGTCTCTGGAAACACCATATATTTT. It translates to CASSKAGVSGNTIYF.